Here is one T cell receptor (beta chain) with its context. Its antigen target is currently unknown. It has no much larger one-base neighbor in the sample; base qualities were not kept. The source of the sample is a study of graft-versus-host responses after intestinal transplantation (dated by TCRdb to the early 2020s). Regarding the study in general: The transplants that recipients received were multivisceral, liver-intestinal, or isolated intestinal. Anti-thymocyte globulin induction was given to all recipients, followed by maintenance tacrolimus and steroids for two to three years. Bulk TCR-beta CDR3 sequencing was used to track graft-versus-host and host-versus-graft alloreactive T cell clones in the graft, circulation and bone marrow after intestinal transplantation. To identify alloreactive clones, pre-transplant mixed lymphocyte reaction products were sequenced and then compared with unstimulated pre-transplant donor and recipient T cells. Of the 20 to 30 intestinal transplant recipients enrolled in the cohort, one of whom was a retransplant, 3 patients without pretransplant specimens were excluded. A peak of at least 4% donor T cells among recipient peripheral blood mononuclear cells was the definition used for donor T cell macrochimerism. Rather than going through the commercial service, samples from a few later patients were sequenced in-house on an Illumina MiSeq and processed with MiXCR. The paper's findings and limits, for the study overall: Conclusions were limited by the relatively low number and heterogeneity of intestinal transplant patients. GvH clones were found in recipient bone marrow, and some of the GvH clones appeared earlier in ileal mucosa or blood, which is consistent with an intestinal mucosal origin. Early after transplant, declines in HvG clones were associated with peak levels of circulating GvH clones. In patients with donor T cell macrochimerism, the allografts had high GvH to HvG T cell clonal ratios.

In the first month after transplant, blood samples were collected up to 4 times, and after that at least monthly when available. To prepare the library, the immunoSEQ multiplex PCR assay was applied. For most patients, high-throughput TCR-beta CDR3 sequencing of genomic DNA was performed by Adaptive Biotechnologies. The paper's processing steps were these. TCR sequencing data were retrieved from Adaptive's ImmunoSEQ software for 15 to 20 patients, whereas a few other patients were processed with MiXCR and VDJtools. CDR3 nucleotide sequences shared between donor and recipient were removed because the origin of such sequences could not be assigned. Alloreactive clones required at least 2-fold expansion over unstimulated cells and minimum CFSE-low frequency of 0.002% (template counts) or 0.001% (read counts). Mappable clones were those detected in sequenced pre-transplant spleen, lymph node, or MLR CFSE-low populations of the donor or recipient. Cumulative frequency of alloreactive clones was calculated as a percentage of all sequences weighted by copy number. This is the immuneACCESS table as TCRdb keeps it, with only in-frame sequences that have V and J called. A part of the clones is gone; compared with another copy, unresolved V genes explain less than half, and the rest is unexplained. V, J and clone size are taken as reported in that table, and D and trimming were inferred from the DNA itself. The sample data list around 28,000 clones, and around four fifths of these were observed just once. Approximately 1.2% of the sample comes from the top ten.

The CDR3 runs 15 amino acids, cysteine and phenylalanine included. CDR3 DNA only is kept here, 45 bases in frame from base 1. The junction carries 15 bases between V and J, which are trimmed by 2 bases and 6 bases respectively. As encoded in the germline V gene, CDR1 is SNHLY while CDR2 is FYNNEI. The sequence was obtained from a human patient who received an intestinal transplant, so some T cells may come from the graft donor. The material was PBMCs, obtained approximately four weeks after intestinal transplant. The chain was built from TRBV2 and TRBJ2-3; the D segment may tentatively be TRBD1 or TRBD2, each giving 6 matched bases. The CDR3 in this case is CASSERGARFDTQYF. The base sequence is TGTGCCAGCAGTGAAAGGGGGGCCAGGTTCGATACGCAGTATTTT. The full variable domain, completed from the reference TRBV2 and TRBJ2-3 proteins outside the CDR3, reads EPEVTQTPSHQVTQMGQEVILRCVPISNHLYFYWYRQILGQKVEFLVSFYNNEISEKSEIFDDQFSVERPDGSNFTLKIRSTKLEDSAMYFCASSERGARFDTQYFGPGTRLTVL.